The 27 T cell receptor beta chains below all came from one sample that was sequenced in a study of cytomegalovirus exposure and HLA in healthy donors (dated by TCRdb to 2015 to 2018). The receptor library was made with the immunoSEQ multiplex PCR assay. For the multiplex PCR, a mixture combining 60 forward primers for TCR Vbeta segments and 13 reverse primers for TCR Jbeta segments was used. TCRdb stores this immuneACCESS table with in-frame sequences only. Part of the clones is absent; in the studies checked, under half of the shortfall reflects unresolved V genes, and no reason is known for the rest. Counted in this sample were 150,000 or so clones; under 80% of them appeared once. The ten largest clones take up 2% to 2.5% of the sample. The sample taken for sequencing was PBMCs. These receptors all stem from a human donor in good health.

In this sample, this clone turned up a few times. The gene calls are TRBV2 and TRBJ2-7, with D possibly being TRBD1 (5 bases). Looked up from germline, CDR1 is SNHLY and CDR2 is FYNNEI. The CDR3 length is 14 residues. Deletions cut 5 bases from V and 1 base from J, with 12 bases between. CDR3 DNA sequence: TGTGCCAGCAGTCCAGGGAAGGGATCCTACGAGCAGTACTTC. It specifies CASSPGKGSYEQYF.

This chain connects TRBV19 to TRBJ1-4, with 7 bases matching TRBD1. CDR3 size: 15 residues. Trimming cost V 2 bases and J 7 bases; bases outside gene matches: 7. CDR1 is LNHDA and CDR2 is SQIVND in the germline V gene (reference sequence). The CDR3 sequence: CASSISGQPGEKLFF. The CDR3 DNA is TGTGCCAGTAGTATATCGGGACAGCCAGGTGAAAAACTGTTTTTT.

The chain carries TRBV5-1 and TRBJ1-6; TRBD1 matches at 9 bases. Germline values: CDR1 SGHRS, CDR2 YFSETQ. Losses at the gene ends were 7 bases for V and 13 bases for J; bases not matched to a gene: 12. This CDR3 has 14 residues. The CDR3 here is CASGAGTGKFPLHF. The CDR3 region has the DNA TGCGCCAGCGGGGCCGGGACAGGGAAGTTTCCCCTCCACTTT. Full variable domain (remainder filled in from reference TRBV5-1 and TRBJ1-6): KAGVTQTPRYLIKTRGQQVTLSCSPISGHRSVSWYQQTPGQGLQFLFEYFSETQRNKGNFPGRFSGRQFSNSRSEMNVSTLELGDSALYLCASGAGTGKFPLHFGNGTRLTVT.

The sample holds a few counts of this clone. The chain recombines TRBV4-3 with TRBJ2-2, with 7 bases fitting TRBD2. In germline, CDR1 is LGHNA, CDR2 YSLEER. Trimming took 4 bases from V and 5 from J; bases not matched to a gene: 4. The CDR3 spans 14 residues. The CDR3 spells CASSLDGRTGELFF. In DNA, the CDR3 is TGCGCCAGCAGCCTCGACGGGAGGACCGGGGAGCTGTTTTTT.

This clone has just one count. The sample holds other DNA sequences that translate to the same CDR3. V gene TRBV9 combines with J gene TRBJ2-7; 7 positions agree with TRBD2. The CDR3 loop spans 13 amino acids. The germline V gene encodes CDR1 SGDLS and CDR2 YYNGEE. J lost 3 bases, V lost 2 bases, and 2 bases had no gene match. The CDR3 coding sequence is TGTGCCAGCAGCGTTGGGGAGGGCTACGAGCAGTACTTC. This translates into CASSVGEGYEQYF.

The chain employs TRBV6-1 and TRBJ1-2; 7 bases line up with TRBD1. V trimming: 8 bases; J trimming: 6 bases; junction bases outside the gene matches: 9. From germline, CDR1 is MNHNS and CDR2 SASEGT. There are 13 residues in the CDR3. CDR3 in amino acids: CASSLQGKDGYTF. The CDR3 coding sequence is TGTGCCAGCTCCCTACAGGGGAAGGATGGCTACACCTTC.

This chain connects TRBV11-2 to TRBJ2-7, with 7 bases lining up with TRBD2. Germline-derived CDR1 and CDR2 are SGHAT and FQNNGV. J was trimmed by 3 bases and V by 5 bases; bases with no gene match: 10. The CDR3 has 15 residues. CDR3 protein: CASSNLRTRLYEQYF. As DNA, the CDR3 is TGTGCCAGCAGCAATTTACGGACTAGGCTCTACGAGCAGTACTTC.

This chain links TRBV5-5 with TRBJ1-1; no definite D call. From germline, CDR1 is SGHKS and CDR2 YYEKEE (reference sequence). The V end lost 4 bases, the J end lost 0 bases, and 7 bases lay between the germline ends. The CDR3 spans 13 residues. The CDR3 reads CASSLGVNTEAFF. The CDR3 DNA follows: TGTGCCAGCAGCCTGGGAGTGAACACTGAAGCTTTCTTT.

This clone has just one count. The rearrangement uses TRBV4-1 and TRBJ1-1, with D uncertain. The CDR3 runs to 14 residues. Germline V gene lookup returns CDR1 MGHRA and CDR2 YSYEKL. V was pared by 0 bases and J by 7 bases, with 12 bases between. CDR3 residues: CASSQDSGSVEAFF. In nucleotides, the CDR3 is TGCGCCAGCAGCCAAGACAGCGGAAGTGTTGAAGCTTTCTTT.

CDR3 nucleotide sequence: TGTGCCACCAGCAGAGTTGCTTCTAGCGGGGGGCTATATACGCAGTATTTT. The encoded protein is CATSRVASSGGLYTQYF. The chain combines TRBV15 with TRBJ2-3; 11 bases line up with TRBD2. Germline CDR1 LNHNV, CDR2 YYDKDF (reference sequence). V dropped 1 base and J dropped 7; count of bases not matched to a gene: 10. This CDR3 has 17 residues.

The chain links TRBV5-4 to TRBJ1-1; 8 bases are a match to TRBD1. Germline CDR1 is SGHNT and CDR2 is YYREEE (reference sequence). This CDR3 contains 13 residues. J gave up 8 bases and V 0 bases, and 3 bases lay outside the gene matches. CDR3 nucleotides: TGTGCCAGCAGCTTGGCCCAGGGGGCCGAAGCTTTCTTT. Its protein product is CASSLAQGAEAFF.

This chain joins TRBV7-9 and TRBJ2-3; the match to TRBD2 covers 7 bases. The CDR3 has 14 amino acids. In germline, CDR1 is SEHNR, CDR2 FQNEAQ (reference sequence). J gave up 2 bases and V 4 bases, and 3 bases lay outside the gene matches. The CDR3 coding sequence is TGTGCCAGCAGCTGGAGCGGGGACACAGATACGCAGTATTTT. This gives the protein CASSWSGDTDTQYF. Filled out from reference TRBV7-9 and TRBJ2-3, the complete variable domain reads DTGVSQNPRHKITKRGQNVTFRCDPISEHNRLYWYRQTLGQGPEFLTYFQNEAQLEKSRLLSDRFSAERPKGSFSTLEIQRTEQGDSAMYLCASSWSGDTDTQYFGPGTRLTVL.

This clone occurred once. The chain combines TRBV18 with TRBJ1-5; TRBD1 agrees at 7 bases. V lost 2 bases and J lost 4; bases outside the gene matches: 11. CDR1 KGHSH and CDR2 LQKENI come from the germline V gene. CDR3 length: 17 amino acids. The CDR3 sequence: CASSPNYPGGSNQPQHF. The CDR3 DNA reads TGTGCCAGCTCACCAAATTATCCAGGGGGAAGTAATCAGCCCCAGCATTTT.

The chain couples TRBV6-5 to TRBJ1-1; possibly TRBD1 for D (5 bases). V lost 8 bases to trimming and J lost 11 bases, with 24 bases between them. The CDR3 is made up of 14 amino acids. Germline V gene data show CDR1 as MNHEY and CDR2 as SVGAGI. The CDR3 is CASRTGGTVGKAFF. Written as DNA, the CDR3 is TGTGCCAGCCGAACCGGAGGGACGGTTGGTAAGGCTTTCTTT.

This clone was detected a few times. This chain links TRBV5-8 with TRBJ2-7, with 9 bases matching TRBD1. Trimming removed 2 bases from V and 2 bases from J; junction bases left unmatched: 5. The germline V gene has CDR1 SGHTS and CDR2 YDEGEE. There are 15 residues in the CDR3. The DNA for the CDR3 is TGTGCCAGCAGCTTTGTCGGGACAGGGACCTACGAGCAGTACTTC. It specifies CASSFVGTGTYEQYF.

The sample holds one count of this clone. The V gene is TRBV4-1, the J gene TRBJ1-1, with a tentative D call TRBD1 (6 bases). Trimming stripped 1 base from V and 10 bases from J, with 22 bases between. This CDR3 contains 16 residues. Germline values: CDR1 MGHRA, CDR2 YSYEKL. The CDR3: CASSQVLALVRGGAFF. For the CDR3, the DNA is TGCGCCAGCAGCCAAGTCTTAGCTTTGGTCAGGGGCGGAGCTTTCTTT.

This clone has only one observation. The chain carries TRBV4-1 and TRBJ1-1; a possible D gene is TRBD1 (5 bases). CDR1 and CDR2 from the germline V gene are MGHRA and YSYEKL. V dropped 3 bases and J dropped 12 bases, with 26 bases sitting between them. CDR3 length: 16 residues. The CDR3 DNA reads TGCGCCAGCAGCCATCCCCCGGACACCGGCCTGATATCGCCTTTCTTT. Its translation: CASSHPPDTGLISPFF.

In its sample, this clone was seen a few times. The chain couples TRBV10-3 to TRBJ2-1, with 10 bases identical to TRBD2. V lost 8 bases to trimming and J lost 4 bases; unmatched junction nucleotides: 5. This CDR3 spans 14 amino acids. CDR1 is ENHRY and CDR2 is SYGVKD in the germline V gene. The CDR3 loop reads CAIGASGGYNEQFF. The CDR3 region has the DNA TGTGCCATCGGGGCTAGCGGGGGTTACAATGAGCAGTTCTTC.

The chain combines TRBV7-3 with TRBJ1-2; D remains ambiguous. V was pared by 11 bases and J by 5 bases, with 9 bases between. Germline V gene lookup returns CDR1 SGHTA and CDR2 FQGTGA. There are 10 residues in the CDR3. Here the CDR3 DNA reads TGTGCCCACAGAATTTATGGCTACACCTTC. It specifies CAHRIYGYTF.

The chain links TRBV19 to TRBJ2-7, with D possibly being TRBD1 (5 bases). The CDR3 totals 14 residues. Germline CDR1 LNHDA, CDR2 SQIVND (reference sequence). V was clipped by 1 base and J by 6 bases, with 13 bases between them. As DNA, the CDR3 is TGTGCCAGTAGTATAGCCAGGGCCAGCGCCGAGCAGTACTTC. Translated: CASSIARASAEQYF.

The V call is TRBV4-1, the J call TRBJ1-6, with D unclear. V dropped 5 bases and J dropped 9 bases, with 23 bases sitting between them. The CDR3 has 17 residues. Germline CDR1 reads MGHRA; CDR2 reads YSYEKL. CDR3 sequence reads: CASSTSLMAVSPSPLHF. The CDR3 nucleotides read TGCGCCAGCAGCACAAGTCTGATGGCCGTCAGTCCTTCACCCCTCCACTTT.

The rearrangement uses TRBV4-3 and TRBJ2-5; 9 bases match TRBD2. Germline V gene lookup returns CDR1 LGHNA and CDR2 YSLEER. The CDR3 contains 18 residues. Trimming took 0 bases from V and 2 from J; bases not matched to a gene: 10. The CDR3 nucleotides are TGCGCCAGCAGCCAAGATCACCCCTGGCGGGGGGGTCAAGAGACCCAGTACTTC. Translation: CASSQDHPWRGGQETQYF.

V usage is TRBV6-1 and J usage is TRBJ1-2; 9 nucleotides match TRBD1. The V and J ends lost 7 bases and 7 bases, in that order; junction bases with no gene match: 7. The CDR3 totals 13 residues. Germline CDR1 and CDR2: MNHNS and SASEGT. Here the CDR3 reads CASKDRGGFGYTF. DNA of the CDR3: TGTGCCAGCAAGGACAGGGGCGGGTTTGGCTACACCTTC.

The table lists this clone with a count of one. The chain employs TRBV30 and TRBJ1-3, with D possibly being TRBD1 (6 bases). Trimming stripped 7 bases from V and 2 bases from J, with 9 bases between. Germline assignment: CDR1 GTSNPN and CDR2 SVGIG (reference sequence). The CDR3 runs to 12 residues. CDR3 DNA: TGTGCCTTAGGGGGTCCTGGAAACACCATATATTTT. Translation gives CALGGPGNTIYF.

The chain has TRBV2 and TRBJ1-2, with 7 positions matching TRBD1. CDR3 length: 14 residues. V lost 8 bases to trimming and J lost 7 bases; unmatched junction nucleotides: 13. Germline V lookup: CDR1 SNHLY, CDR2 FYNNEI. CDR3 protein: CASDPEPRGSGYTF. The CDR3 DNA is TGTGCCAGCGATCCGGAACCCAGGGGGTCTGGCTACACCTTC.

V and J are TRBV4-1 and TRBJ1-3; D is undetermined. Germline CDR1 MGHRA, CDR2 YSYEKL. V was pared by 1 base and J by 4 bases, with 11 bases between. This CDR3 contains 15 residues. The CDR3 DNA reads TGCGCCAGCAGCCAAGGCGTCAGGCAAGGAAACACCATATATTTT. Its translation is CASSQGVRQGNTIYF.

The chain couples TRBV18 to TRBJ1-6; D is ambiguous. Deletions cut 2 bases from V and 9 bases from J, with 14 bases between. This CDR3 has 15 amino acids. Germline CDR1 is KGHSH and CDR2 is LQKENI. The chain's CDR3 is CASSPTTAEGSPLHF. The CDR3 DNA reads TGTGCCAGCTCACCAACCACAGCCGAGGGTTCACCCCTCCACTTT. The full variable domain, completed using reference TRBV18 and TRBJ1-6, is NAGVMQNPRHLVRRRGQEARLRCSPMKGHSHVYWYRQLPEEGLKFMVYLQKENIIDESGMPKERFSAEFPKEGPSILRIQQVVRGDSAAYFCASSPTTAEGSPLHFGNGTRLTVT.